This record concerns one T cell receptor (beta chain) sequence. Generated by immunoSEQ multiplex PCR, the TCRdb table keeps only in-frame clones and is missing some. Among approximately 150,000 clones, approximately 89% were seen once, and the ten largest hold under 2%. The data originate from a study of T cell responses to AZD1222 COVID-19 vaccine. Sample: peripheral blood, taken 28 days after the second AZD1222 dose. The TCR was taken from an adult who received the AZD1222 COVID-19 vaccine.

The CDR3 loop is CASSLNRGRLGNTIYF. CDR3 in DNA: TGTGCCAGCAGCCTAAACAGGGGGCGTTTAGGAAACACCATATATTTT. The chain has TRBV5-5 and TRBJ1-3; 9 bases are shared with TRBD1. This CDR3 has 16 amino acids. Germline V CDR1 and CDR2: SGHKS, YYEKEE (reference sequence). Trimming removed 4 bases from V and 4 bases from J; junction bases left unmatched: 9.